Below, 3 T cell receptor beta chains from the same sample are listed, as sequenced in a study of T cell responses to AZD1222 COVID-19 vaccine. Only in-frame clones appear in the TCRdb table, and some are missing; sequencing was by immunoSEQ multiplex PCR. Of roughly 96,000 clones in the sample, approximately 87% are singletons; the top ten hold 9% to 13%. The starting material was peripheral blood, obtained 28 days after the second AZD1222 dose. The receptors were sampled from an adult who received the AZD1222 COVID-19 vaccine.

V usage is TRBV5-1 and J usage is TRBJ1-1; D perhaps matches TRBD1 (5 bases). CDR3 length: 15 residues. The V end was cut by 3 bases, the J end by 3 bases, with 15 bases between. In germline, CDR1 is SGHRS, CDR2 YFSETQ. The chain's CDR3 is CASSSQISGDTEAFF. In DNA, the CDR3 is TGCGCCAGCAGCTCGCAAATCTCGGGGGACACTGAAGCTTTCTTT.

This clone was recorded once. This chain links TRBV18 with TRBJ2-7, with D possibly being TRBD1 or TRBD2 (5 bases each). The length of the CDR3 is 12 residues. Looked up from germline, CDR1 is KGHSH and CDR2 is LQKENI. Trimming stripped 1 base from V and 4 bases from J, with 5 bases between. Here the CDR3 DNA reads TGTGCCAGCTCACCACGGGGGTACGAGCAGTACTTC. Amino acid sequence: CASSPRGYEQYF.

The chain employs TRBV18 and TRBJ2-1; 10 positions match TRBD1. Germline CDR1 KGHSH, CDR2 LQKENI. This CDR3 region has 14 residues. Trimming took 6 bases from V and 2 from J; bases not matched to a gene: 1. The CDR3 loop is CASSTGGPYNEQFF. CDR3 DNA sequence: TGTGCCAGCTCGACAGGGGGCCCCTACAATGAGCAGTTCTTC.